This T cell receptor (beta chain) originates from a study of control samples from healthy donors and cancer patients. Libraries were prepared by immunoSEQ multiplex PCR; TCRdb keeps only in-frame clonotypes and omits some of them. The repertoire holds about 170,000 clones, with 93% as singletons. This clone was seen once. This CDR3 contains 13 residues. Per germline, CDR1 MNHEY and CDR2 SVGEGT. Trimming left V 5 bases short and J 8 bases short, with 15 bases between. This chain links TRBV6-2 or TRBV6-3 with TRBJ1-2; possibly TRBD1 for D (6 bases). This receptor was taken from a woman between 55 and 75 years old in good health. The sample comprised blood. The CDR3 here is CASSGDRFGGYTF. Written as DNA, the CDR3 is TGTGCCAGCAGTGGCGACAGGTTTGGCGGCTACACCTTC.